Listed below are T cell receptor beta chains from one sample, sequenced in a study of CD8 T cells in Susac syndrome. TCRdb ran MiXCR on the immunoSEQ multiplex PCR reads and lists one entry per CDR3 protein. This repertoire shows 95,000 to 150,000 distinct CDR3 sequences, around 94% found once; its top ten account for about 0.29%. The sequenced sample was CD8+ T cells from PBMCs. These receptors all come from a human donor with Susac syndrome. Both conserved end residues are trimmed from each CDR3.

j_gene,v_gene,CDR3aa
TRBJ2-7,TRBV7-9,ASSLMDPIQY
TRBJ2-7,TRBV12-3/TRBV12-4,ASSTSSYEQY
TRBJ2-1,TRBV15,ATSGQGGYNEQF
TRBJ1-2,TRBV9,ASSGNRDRDGYT
TRBJ1-1,TRBV4-1,ASSQEPGAKTEAF
TRBJ1-4,TRBV5-6,ASSLDRTTNEKLF
TRBJ2-1,TRBV3-1,ASSPLLGTEQF
TRBJ1-2,TRBV23-1,ASSPGGRPGYT
TRBJ2-3,TRBV29-1,SVQAPPDTQY
TRBJ1-1,TRBV20-1,SARPQGGNTEAF
TRBJ2-5,TRBV5-6,ASNGETQY
TRBJ2-7,TRBV7-2,APGVGGVYEQY
TRBJ1-2,TRBV14,ASSQELYGYT
TRBJ2-5,TRBV9,ASSAGEWETQY
TRBJ2-7,TRBV11-2,ASSLVIGAYEQY
TRBJ1-5,TRBV11-2,ASSLTGGDQPQH
TRBJ2-6,TRBV25-1,ASSELTGSGANVLT
TRBJ2-2,TRBV9,ASRAQEGPNTGELF
TRBJ2-7,TRBV5-6,ASSFGDVTYEQY
TRBJ2-7,TRBV15,ATSDRSNLSYEQY
TRBJ2-1,TRBV9,ASSDPGRGGTGTYNEQF
TRBJ2-7,TRBV4-1,ASSQDSGVIEQY
TRBJ1-5,TRBV7-8,ASSPRQGGNQPQH
TRBJ1-5,TRBV6-2/TRBV6-3,ASSFPDRALESNQPQH
TRBJ2-7,TRBV6-2/TRBV6-3,ASSLRNKDSLYEQY
TRBJ2-7,TRBV3-1,ASSPARDRGFEQY
TRBJ1-2,TRBV21-1,ASSIRSGDNYGYT
TRBJ1-5,TRBV27,ASSTRGDQPQH
TRBJ2-3,TRBV13,ASSYGDRGHADTQY
TRBJ1-1,TRBV18,ASIGVDTEAF
TRBJ2-7,TRBV2,ASILAVDEQY
TRBJ2-3,TRBV2,ASSVPWNADTQY
TRBJ2-4,TRBV3-1,ASSQDLSAGDIQY
TRBJ2-3,TRBV20-1,SALSTGGVADTQY
TRBJ1-2,TRBV4-3,ASSQEGSGGYGYT
TRBJ1-1,TRBV29-1,SVEDLQGAAEAF
TRBJ2-3,TRBV6-5,ASSYGTATDTQY
TRBJ1-2,TRBV9,ASSVTGDNYGYT
TRBJ2-7,TRBV29-1,SAPWGDEQY
TRBJ1-1,TRBV19,ASSIALAGYTEAF
TRBJ2-1,TRBV2,ASISDNEQF
TRBJ2-6,TRBV5-1,ASSPLAGYSGANVLT
TRBJ2-4,TRBV9,ASSVGGGAKNIQY
TRBJ1-1,TRBV9,ASSTQGEAEAF
TRBJ1-2,TRBV20-1,SARDGAPYGYT
TRBJ1-6,TRBV3-1,ASSQVWTEENSPLH
TRBJ2-1,TRBV29-1,SINGDTPYNEQF
TRBJ2-7,TRBV5-1,ASSWDSYYEQY
TRBJ1-2,TRBV2,ASSEDYGYT
TRBJ2-5,TRBV20-1,SAGQGIVQY
TRBJ2-1,TRBV3-1,ASSQALTKYEQF
TRBJ1-4,TRBV20-1,SARVATNEKLF
TRBJ1-1,TRBV2,ASSVDRGAF